Presented here are 23 T cell receptor beta chains from one specimen sequenced in a study of shared clonotypes between healthy human individuals (dated by TCRdb to 2020 to 2022). CD8 naive samples were obtained by positive selection for CCR7 among CD45RO-negative cells, yielding a CD45RA+CCR7+ population from which TemRA cells were excluded. Library creation used the immunoSEQ multiplex PCR assay. TCRdb obtained this table from immuneACCESS and retained in-frame rearrangements with V and J assigned. These tables miss some clones; where compared with another copy, unresolved V genes account for less than half of the shortfall, and the remainder is unexplained. The sample records around 2.1 million clones, around 93% of which are singletons. Of the sample, more than 1.5% falls within the top ten clones. Sequencing was performed on naive CD8+ T cells from PBMCs. The cell subset or site label of this sample denotes: CD45RA+CCR7+. The receptors shown here come from a man in his late teens or twenties in good health. Some clones in this sample may be carry-over from other donors' samples.

The J gene is TRBJ1-2, the V gene TRBV19; D is uncertain. The CDR3 contains 14 residues. Per germline, CDR1 LNHDA and CDR2 SQIVND (reference sequence). The germline V and J ends were trimmed by 6 bases and 4 bases, with 15 bases remaining between them. CDR3 nucleotide sequence: TGTGCCAGTAGGCCCGCGGGCCGTTCCTATGGCTACACCTTC. Protein product: CASRPAGRSYGYTF.

The rearrangement links TRBV20-1 to TRBJ1-2; D is uncertain. Germline V gene lookup returns CDR1 DFQATT and CDR2 SNEGSKA (reference sequence). Trimming shortened V by 7 bases and J by 3 bases, and 6 bases separated the two germline ends. The CDR3 spans 10 residues. The CDR3 DNA reads as TGCAGTGGGCATCACTATGGCTACACCTTC. Its protein is CSGHHYGYTF.

The chain employs TRBV7-9 and TRBJ2-3, with D perhaps given as TRBD1 or TRBD2 (7 bases each). Trimming cost V 5 bases and J 3 bases, with 18 bases left between them. The CDR3 totals 16 residues. The germline V gene has CDR1 SEHNR and CDR2 FQNEAQ (reference sequence). This chain's CDR3 is CASSPWGGGATDTQYF. The CDR3 nucleotides are TGTGCCAGCAGCCCCTGGGGAGGGGGCGCAACAGATACGCAGTATTTT.

Points on this clone: Within the sample, other DNA sequences also encode this same CDR3. As DNA, the CDR3 is TGTGCCAGCAGCCAAGGGCTCGGCGGCCTCTACGAGCAGTACTTC. It encodes CASSQGLGGLYEQYF. The V and J genes are TRBV4-2 and TRBJ2-7; D not certain. The CDR3 is 15 amino acids. Germline CDR1 reads LGHNA; CDR2 reads YNFKEQ. V was shortened by 1 base and J by 3 bases, with 13 bases between the two germline ends.

The chain joins TRBV29-1 to TRBJ1-1, with D unclear. This CDR3 spans 16 amino acids. Trimming took 4 bases from V and 0 from J, leaving 18 bases between them. Germline V gene lookup returns CDR1 SQVTM and CDR2 ANQGSEA. The CDR3 sequence is CSVGVGGPDLNTEAFF. DNA of the CDR3: TGCAGCGTTGGAGTGGGCGGACCGGACCTGAACACTGAAGCTTTCTTT.

The rearrangement links TRBV7-9 to TRBJ1-2; D unclear. Trimming took off 2 bases at V and 2 bases at J, with 12 bases between the two ends. This CDR3 region has 15 residues. The germline CDR1 and CDR2 sequences are SEHNR and FQNEAQ (reference sequence). The CDR3: CASSLRGTLNYGYTF. The CDR3 DNA reads TGTGCCAGCAGCTTACGAGGCACCTTGAACTATGGCTACACCTTC.

The rearrangement joins TRBV11-2 to TRBJ2-1, with D possibly called TRBD1 or TRBD2 (5 bases each). Trimming shortened V by 5 bases and J by 0 bases, and 17 bases separated the two germline ends. There are 17 residues in the CDR3. The germline V gene encodes CDR1 SGHAT and CDR2 FQNNGV. The DNA of the CDR3 is TGTGCCAGCAGCCCCCCTCGGGACCTGAGCTCCTACAATGAGCAGTTCTTC. Protein product: CASSPPRDLSSYNEQFF.

The V call is TRBV5-6, the J call TRBJ2-7; 8 nucleotides agree with TRBD2. V lost 2 bases to trimming and J lost 5 bases; unmatched junction nucleotides: 3. Germline CDR1 SGHDT, CDR2 YYEEEE. The length of the CDR3 is 13 residues. The CDR3 sequence: CASSFGGGHEQYF. In DNA form, the CDR3 reads TGTGCCAGCAGCTTCGGCGGGGGGCACGAGCAGTACTTC.

V usage is TRBV2 and J usage is TRBJ1-3; D is unclear. The germline CDR1 and CDR2 sequences are SNHLY and FYNNEI. V was cut by 3 bases and J by 7 bases, with 13 bases left in between. The CDR3 is made up of 14 amino acids. The CDR3 DNA follows: TGTGCCAGCAGTGACTACGGCTGGAGGAACACCATATATTTT. Protein product: CASSDYGWRNTIYF.

The chain has TRBV27 and TRBJ2-1; TRBD1 matches at 8 bases. CDR3 length: 13 residues. CDR1 and CDR2 from the germline V gene are MNHEY and SMNVEV (reference sequence). After removal of 10 bases from V and 4 bases from J, the junction contained 6 bases not matched to a gene. CDR3 DNA sequence: TGTGCCACCCGGGACAGGTTATACAATGAGCAGTTCTTC. Translated: CATRDRLYNEQFF.

The chain is built from TRBV10-3 and TRBJ2-6, with no clear D. Germline V lookup: CDR1 ENHRY, CDR2 SYGVKD. V was trimmed by 6 bases and J by 1 base, leaving 7 bases between them. The CDR3 sequence is 14 residues long. CDR3 residues: CAISAESGANVLTF. Written as DNA, the CDR3 is TGTGCCATCAGCGCGGAATCTGGGGCCAACGTCCTGACTTTC.

The V gene is TRBV4-1, the J gene TRBJ2-5, with TRBD2 identical over 7 bases. CDR3 length equals 15 residues. The trim removed 5 bases at V and 0 bases at J, leaving 6 bases unmatched. Germline V lookup: CDR1 MGHRA, CDR2 YSYEKL. Here the CDR3 DNA reads TGCGCCAGCAGCTATGGGAGCGGGAACCAAGAGACCCAGTACTTC. The encoded protein is CASSYGSGNQETQYF.

The chain uses TRBV30 and TRBJ1-2; D not certain. The CDR3 is 16 amino acids. Trimming pared 2 bases from V and 3 bases from J, leaving 19 bases between. Looked up from germline, CDR1 is GTSNPN and CDR2 is SVGIG (reference sequence). In DNA, the CDR3 is TGTGCCTGGAGTCCGGCCAGGTCCACACGACACTATGGCTACACCTTC. It translates to CAWSPARSTRHYGYTF.

The chain uses TRBV19 and TRBJ1-1; D gene ambiguous. This CDR3 spans 16 amino acids. Trimming left V 4 bases short and J 1 base short, with 16 bases between. CDR1 is LNHDA, CDR2 SQIVND, per germline (reference sequence). This chain's CDR3 is CASSTGFSVWNTEAFF. CDR3 DNA sequence: TGTGCCAGTAGTACGGGCTTTAGTGTCTGGAACACTGAAGCTTTCTTT.

V usage is TRBV4-2 and J usage is TRBJ1-2; TRBD1 is a possible D gene (5 bases). Germline V CDR1 and CDR2: LGHNA, YNFKEQ. V was trimmed by 0 bases and J by 3 bases, leaving 11 bases between them. The CDR3 is 15 residues long. For the CDR3, the DNA is TGTGCCAGCAGCCAAGATCGGGGCAGGGACTATGGCTACACCTTC. Amino acid sequence: CASSQDRGRDYGYTF.

The chain combines TRBV28 with TRBJ2-1, with 11 nucleotides matching TRBD2. Germline values: CDR1 MDHEN, CDR2 SYDVKM. This CDR3 is built from 20 residues. The V and J ends lost 6 bases and 0 bases, in that order; junction bases with no gene match: 16. The CDR3 is CASSQLAGVSPSYSYNEQFF. In nucleotides, the CDR3 is TGTGCCAGCAGCCAACTAGCGGGAGTTTCCCCTTCTTACTCCTACAATGAGCAGTTCTTC.

This clone was seen a handful of times. The chain joins TRBV7-3 to TRBJ1-1, with unresolved D. This CDR3 spans 14 amino acids. Germline lookup yields CDR1 SGHTA and CDR2 FQGTGA. V was trimmed by 5 bases and J by 4 bases, leaving 14 bases between them. The DNA for the CDR3 is TGTGCCAGCAGCGCGACCCCATCGGGCACTGAAGCTTTCTTT. Translation: CASSATPSGTEAFF.

This sequence joins TRBV15 and TRBJ2-3; the match to TRBD1 covers 7 bases. The V gene end was trimmed by 1 base and the J gene end by 5 bases; junction bases not matched to a gene: 3. This CDR3 has 14 residues. The germline CDR1 and CDR2 sequences are LNHNV and YYDKDF (reference sequence). CDR3 DNA: TGTGCCACCAGCAGAGTCAGGGGGATAGATACGCAGTATTTT. Encoded protein: CATSRVRGIDTQYF.

A note on this clone: It is unclear where the CDR3 begins or ends on the DNA, so no DNA is shown, and the CDR3 is as TCRdb lists it. The chain carries TRBV9 and TRBJ2-1; no DNA check was done on the table's D call, TRBD2. Germline lookup yields CDR1 SGDLS and CDR2 YYNGEE. The CDR3 is 13 residues long, ends included. This CDR3 is CASSVGSGSSLFF.

The V gene is TRBV7-2, the J gene TRBJ1-5; 7 bases are shared with TRBD1. Germline assignment: CDR1 SGHTA and CDR2 FQGNSA. The ends lost 3 bases at V and 0 bases at J; junction bases unmatched: 8. This CDR3 comprises 17 residues. The CDR3 nucleotides are TGTGCCAGCAGCTTGGCCGGGACAGCAAATAGCAATCAGCCCCAGCATTTT. It specifies CASSLAGTANSNQPQHF. The variable domain in full, completed from reference TRBV7-2 and TRBJ1-5, reads GAGVSQSPSNKVTEKGKDVELRCDPISGHTALYWYRQSLGQGLEFLIYFQGNSAPDKSGLPSDRFSAERTGGSVSTLTIQRTQQEDSAVYLCASSLAGTANSNQPQHFGDGTRLSIL.

The gene calls are TRBV27 and TRBJ2-3; weak D call: TRBD1 (6 bases). V shed 0 bases and J shed 1 base, with 14 bases lying between them. Germline values: CDR1 MNHEY, CDR2 SMNVEV (reference sequence). This CDR3 is built from 17 residues. CDR3 in DNA: TGTGCCAGCAGTTTATCCCTTGTGGGGGCCGGCACAGATACGCAGTATTTT. This codes for CASSLSLVGAGTDTQYF.

V gene TRBV28 combines with J gene TRBJ2-3, with 13 nucleotides matching TRBD2. CDR3 length equals 19 residues. The junction had 12 bases not matched to a gene; V was cut back by 5 bases and J by 1 base. CDR1 is MDHEN, CDR2 SYDVKM, per germline. CDR3 residues: CASSTDRLAGGGGTDTQYF. In nucleotides, the CDR3 is TGTGCCAGCAGTACCGATAGACTAGCGGGAGGCGGGGGCACAGATACGCAGTATTTT.

This clone was seen only a few times. Other DNA sequences of this sample code for an identical CDR3. This chain uses TRBV28 with TRBJ2-7, with D perhaps assigned TRBD1 or TRBD2 (6 bases each). This CDR3 is built from 12 residues. The germline V gene has CDR1 MDHEN and CDR2 SYDVKM. V was trimmed by 6 bases and J by 4 bases, leaving 10 bases between them. The CDR3: CASSLGGYEQYF. In DNA form, the CDR3 reads TGTGCCAGCAGCCTAGGGGGGTACGAGCAGTACTTC.